The clone carrying this TCR beta chain qualifies as medium-sized. TCR beta rearrangements were amplified from peripheral blood genomic DNA. Rearranged V-D-J TRB sequences were amplified with a mixed TRB-A/B primer pool. TCRdb re-called the multiplex PCR reads through MiXCR, storing one row per CDR3 protein. Here the sample spans 3,700 or so distinct CDR3 sequences, 25% to 30% being singletons. This sample is part of a study of T cell repertoires in aging, cancer and after chemotherapy. In germline, CDR1 is PRHDT, CDR2 FYEKMQ (reference sequence). V was clipped by 1 base and J by 9 bases; unmatched bases: 3. The CDR3 has 14 amino acids.

The sequence was collected from a human donor with a solid tumor. V and J are TRBV13 and TRBJ2-1, with 10 bases lining up with TRBD2. The sample consisted of blood. CDR3 DNA: TGTGCCAGCAGCTTAGAAGCGGGGGGGCCTGAGCAGTTCTTC. Protein: CASSLEAGGPEQFF. Looking up the rest from reference TRBV13 and TRBJ2-1 gives the full variable domain: AAGVIQSPRHLIKEKRETATLKCYPIPRHDTVYWYQQGPGQDPQFLISFYEKMQSDKGSIPDRFSAQQFSDYHSELNMSSLELGDSALYFCASSLEAGGPEQFFGPGTRLTVL.